These 5 T cell receptor beta chains share one sample of origin, sequenced in a study of vaccination effects on CD4 cells after COVID-19. Having been cultured for roughly 11 days, the cells underwent CD4+ T cell isolation. Participants received two doses of either the BNT162b2 or mRNA-1273 vaccine. Generated by immunoSEQ multiplex PCR, the TCRdb table keeps only in-frame clones and is missing some. The top ten hold about 2.5% of the sample, which has approximately 70,000 clones, roughly 75% seen once. No antigens are known for them. The sample consisted of CD4+ T cells from PBMCs cultured without peptide, taken after COVID-19 vaccination. The receptors come from a human donor who received a COVID-19 vaccine.

J is TRBJ2-2 and V is TRBV2; 7 positions match TRBD1. After removal of 5 bases from V and 4 bases from J, the junction contained 10 bases not matched to a gene. Germline V gene data show CDR1 as SNHLY and CDR2 as FYNNEI. The CDR3 consists of 16 residues. CDR3 protein: CASSPNSGQLTGELFF. The CDR3 DNA reads as TGTGCCAGCAGTCCAAACTCGGGACAGCTCACCGGGGAGCTGTTTTTT. Full variable domain (outside the CDR3, taken from reference TRBV2 and TRBJ2-2): EPEVTQTPSHQVTQMGQEVILRCVPISNHLYFYWYRQILGQKVEFLVSFYNNEISEKSEIFDDQFSVERPDGSNFTLKIRSTKLEDSAMYFCASSPNSGQLTGELFFGEGSRLTVL.

J is TRBJ1-5 and V is TRBV6-6, with 10 bases matching TRBD1. Unmatched junction bases numbered 11, after V lost 5 bases and J lost 7 bases. The CDR3 spans 16 residues. Germline CDR1 is MNHNY and CDR2 is SVGAGI (reference sequence). In DNA, the CDR3 is TGTGCCAGCAGTGGTCGGGAGGGACAGGGGAGGCAGCCCCAGCATTTT. Its translation: CASSGREGQGRQPQHF.

The rearrangement uses TRBV4-3 and TRBJ1-5; D is unresolved. Germline V gene data show CDR1 as LGHNA and CDR2 as YSLEER. Trimming took off 0 bases at V and 1 base at J, with 7 bases between the two ends. This CDR3 is built from 15 residues. The CDR3 here is CASSQDRLSNQPQHF. CDR3 nucleotide sequence: TGCGCCAGCAGCCAAGACCGACTGAGCAATCAGCCCCAGCATTTT.

This sequence joins TRBV5-1 and TRBJ2-1; 10 bases line up with TRBD2. This CDR3 has 14 residues. Germline assignment: CDR1 SGHRS and CDR2 YFSETQ. V gave up 3 bases and J gave up 8 bases; unmatched junction bases: 5. The CDR3 reads CASSSGTSEDEQFF. The CDR3 DNA reads as TGCGCCAGCAGCTCCGGGACTAGCGAGGATGAGCAGTTCTTC.

Only one count was recorded for this clone. This chain joins TRBV27 and TRBJ1-6; tentative D call: TRBD1 (6 bases). CDR1 is MNHEY and CDR2 is SMNVEV in the germline V gene (reference sequence). Trimming removed 5 bases from V and 2 bases from J, with 13 bases in between. CDR3 length: 16 residues. The CDR3 nucleotides read TGTGCCAGCAGTCCCCAACAGGGAACCTATAATTCACCCCTCCACTTT. Encoded protein: CASSPQQGTYNSPLHF.